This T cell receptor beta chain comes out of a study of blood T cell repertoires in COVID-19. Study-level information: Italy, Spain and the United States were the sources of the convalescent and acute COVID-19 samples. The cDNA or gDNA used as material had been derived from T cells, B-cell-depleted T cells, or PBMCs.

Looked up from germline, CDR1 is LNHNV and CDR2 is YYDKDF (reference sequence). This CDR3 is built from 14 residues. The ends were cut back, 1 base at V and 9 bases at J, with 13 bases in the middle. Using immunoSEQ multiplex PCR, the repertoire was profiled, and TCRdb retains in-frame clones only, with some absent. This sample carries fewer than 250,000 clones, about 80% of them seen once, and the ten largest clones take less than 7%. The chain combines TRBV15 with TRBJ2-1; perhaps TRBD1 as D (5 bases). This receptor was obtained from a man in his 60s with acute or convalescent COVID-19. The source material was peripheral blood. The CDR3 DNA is TGTGCCACCAGCAGAGGGGGCGCATATAGTGAGCAGTTCTTC. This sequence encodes CATSRGGAYSEQFF.